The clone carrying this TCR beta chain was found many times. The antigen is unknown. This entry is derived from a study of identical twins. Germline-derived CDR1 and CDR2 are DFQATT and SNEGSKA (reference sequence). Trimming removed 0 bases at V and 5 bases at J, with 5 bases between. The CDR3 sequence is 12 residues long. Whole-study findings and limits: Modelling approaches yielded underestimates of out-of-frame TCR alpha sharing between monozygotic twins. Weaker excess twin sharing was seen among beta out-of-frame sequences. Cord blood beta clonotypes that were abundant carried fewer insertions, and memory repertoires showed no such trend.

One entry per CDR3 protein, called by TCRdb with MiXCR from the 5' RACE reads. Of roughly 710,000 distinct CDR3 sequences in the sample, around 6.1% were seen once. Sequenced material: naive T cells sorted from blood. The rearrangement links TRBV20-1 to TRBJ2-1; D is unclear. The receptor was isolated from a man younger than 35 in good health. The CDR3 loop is CSARDRNNEQFF. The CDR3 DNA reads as TGCAGTGCTAGAGACAGAAACAATGAGCAGTTCTTC.